This TCR beta chain was retrieved from a study of T cell changes during pregnancy in multiple sclerosis. Germline V lookup: CDR1 LNHDA, CDR2 SQIVND (reference sequence). Losses at the gene ends were 1 base for V and 2 bases for J; bases not matched to a gene: 8. The CDR3 sequence is 16 residues long. The data were produced by immunoSEQ multiplex PCR, yet TCRdb's version contains in-frame clones alone and is incomplete. The repertoire holds about 68,000 clones, with about nine tenths as singletons. V and J are TRBV19 and TRBJ2-7; 7 bases line up with TRBD1. The receptor was isolated from a female donor with multiple sclerosis, enrolled in a pregnancy study. The source was peripheral blood, collected in the third trimester of pregnancy. The CDR3 here is CASSIALGQTTYEQYF. The CDR3 DNA follows: TGTGCCAGTAGTATAGCGCTGGGACAGACTACCTACGAGCAGTACTTC. Supplemented by reference TRBV19 and TRBJ2-7, the full variable domain reads DGGITQSPKYLFRKEGQNVTLSCEQNLNHDAMYWYRQDPGQGLRLIYYSQIVNDFQKGDIAEGYSVSREKKESFPLTVTSAQKNPTAFYLCASSIALGQTTYEQYFGPGTRLTVT.